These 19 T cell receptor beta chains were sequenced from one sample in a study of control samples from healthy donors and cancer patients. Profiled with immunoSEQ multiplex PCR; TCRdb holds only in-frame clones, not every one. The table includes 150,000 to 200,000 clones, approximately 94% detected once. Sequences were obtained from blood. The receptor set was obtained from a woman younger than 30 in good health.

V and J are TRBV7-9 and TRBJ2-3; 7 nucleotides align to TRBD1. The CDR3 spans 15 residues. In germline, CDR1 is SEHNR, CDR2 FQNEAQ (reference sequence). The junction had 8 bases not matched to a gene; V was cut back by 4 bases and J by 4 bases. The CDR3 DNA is TGTGCCAGCAGCTCGTGGGACAGAATGGCAGATACGCAGTATTTT. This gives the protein CASSSWDRMADTQYF. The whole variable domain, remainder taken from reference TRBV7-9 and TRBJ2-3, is DTGVSQNPRHKITKRGQNVTFRCDPISEHNRLYWYRQTLGQGPEFLTYFQNEAQLEKSRLLSDRFSAERPKGSFSTLEIQRTEQGDSAMYLCASSSWDRMADTQYFGPGTRLTVL.

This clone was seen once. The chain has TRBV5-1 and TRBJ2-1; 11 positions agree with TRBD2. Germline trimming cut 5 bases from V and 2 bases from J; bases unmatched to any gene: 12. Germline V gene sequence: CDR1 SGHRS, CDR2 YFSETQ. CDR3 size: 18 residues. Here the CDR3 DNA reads TGCGCCAGCAGAGAGGGGCTAGCGGGAGGTGGGGCCTACAATGAGCAGTTCTTC. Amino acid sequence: CASREGLAGGGAYNEQFF.

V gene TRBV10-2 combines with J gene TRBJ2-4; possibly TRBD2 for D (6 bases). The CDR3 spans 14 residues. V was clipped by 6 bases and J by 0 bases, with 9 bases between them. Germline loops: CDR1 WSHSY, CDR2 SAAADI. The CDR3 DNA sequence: TGCGCCAGCAGGGGGGGACTAGCCAAAAACATTCAGTACTTC. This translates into CASRGGLAKNIQYF.

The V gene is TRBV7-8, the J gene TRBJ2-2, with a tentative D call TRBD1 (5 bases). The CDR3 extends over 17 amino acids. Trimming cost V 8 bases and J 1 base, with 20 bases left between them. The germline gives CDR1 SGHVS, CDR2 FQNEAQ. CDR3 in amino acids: CASFPHTTDLNTGELFF. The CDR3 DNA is TGTGCCAGCTTCCCACACACGACAGACTTGAACACCGGGGAGCTGTTTTTT.

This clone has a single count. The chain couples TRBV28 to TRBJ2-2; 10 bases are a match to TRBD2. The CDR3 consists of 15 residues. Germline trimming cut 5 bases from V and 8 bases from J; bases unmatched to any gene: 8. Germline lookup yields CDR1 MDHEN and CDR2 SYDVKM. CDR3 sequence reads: CASSELAGGQGELFF. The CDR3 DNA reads TGTGCCAGCAGTGAATTAGCGGGGGGCCAGGGGGAGCTGTTTTTT.

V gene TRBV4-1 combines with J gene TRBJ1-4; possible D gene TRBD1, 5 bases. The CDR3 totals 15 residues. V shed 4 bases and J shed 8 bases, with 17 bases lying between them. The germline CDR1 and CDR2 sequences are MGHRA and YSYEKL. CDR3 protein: CASSLLFLGGEKLFF. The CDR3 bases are TGCGCCAGCAGCCTACTCTTCCTCGGGGGGGAAAAACTGTTTTTT.

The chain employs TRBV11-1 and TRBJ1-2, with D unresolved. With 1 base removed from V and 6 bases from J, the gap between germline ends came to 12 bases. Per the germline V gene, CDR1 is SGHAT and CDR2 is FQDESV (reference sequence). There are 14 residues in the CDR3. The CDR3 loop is CASSLVGSGHGYTF. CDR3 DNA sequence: TGTGCCAGCAGCTTAGTGGGCTCCGGCCATGGCTACACCTTC.

The CDR3 sequence: CASSYSFRANYGYTF. CDR3 bases: TGTGCCAGCAGTTACTCGTTTAGGGCCAACTATGGCTACACCTTC. The chain recombines TRBV6-5 with TRBJ1-2; no reliable D call. Germline V lookup: CDR1 MNHEY, CDR2 SVGAGI. The CDR3 loop spans 15 amino acids. The V end was cut by 0 bases, the J end by 2 bases, with 10 bases between.

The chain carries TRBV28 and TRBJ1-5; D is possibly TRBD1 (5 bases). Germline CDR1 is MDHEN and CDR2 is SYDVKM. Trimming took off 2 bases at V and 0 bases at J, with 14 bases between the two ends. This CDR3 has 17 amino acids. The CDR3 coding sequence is TGTGCCAGCAGTTTACTCCGGGGCCAGTATAGCAATCAGCCCCAGCATTTT. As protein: CASSLLRGQYSNQPQHF. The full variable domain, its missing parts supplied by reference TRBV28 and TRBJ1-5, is DVKVTQSSRYLVKRTGEKVFLECVQDMDHENMFWYRQDPGLGLRLIYFSYDVKMKEKGDIPEGYSVSREKKERFSLILESASTNQTSMYLCASSLLRGQYSNQPQHFGDGTRLSIL.

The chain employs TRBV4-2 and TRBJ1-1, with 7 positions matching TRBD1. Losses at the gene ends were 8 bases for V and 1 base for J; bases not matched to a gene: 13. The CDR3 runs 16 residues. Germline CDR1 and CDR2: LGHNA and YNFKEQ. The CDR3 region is CASAALVGGPNTEAFF. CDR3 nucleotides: TGTGCCAGCGCGGCCCTCGTAGGGGGCCCGAACACTGAAGCTTTCTTT.

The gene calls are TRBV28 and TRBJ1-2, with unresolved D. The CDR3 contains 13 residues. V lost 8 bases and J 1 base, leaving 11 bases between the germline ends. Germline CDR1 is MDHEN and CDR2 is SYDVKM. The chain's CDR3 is CASFVRSNYGYTF. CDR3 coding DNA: TGTGCCAGCTTCGTGAGAAGTAACTATGGCTACACCTTC.

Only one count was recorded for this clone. The CDR3 spells CASSVEDRSSPLHF. CDR3 DNA sequence: TGTGCCAGCAGCGTAGAGGACAGATCTTCACCCCTCCACTTT. This rearrangement joins TRBV9 to TRBJ1-6; maybe TRBD1 (6 bases). Germline values: CDR1 SGDLS, CDR2 YYNGEE. Trimming stripped 0 bases from V and 9 bases from J, with 10 bases between. This CDR3 is built from 14 residues.

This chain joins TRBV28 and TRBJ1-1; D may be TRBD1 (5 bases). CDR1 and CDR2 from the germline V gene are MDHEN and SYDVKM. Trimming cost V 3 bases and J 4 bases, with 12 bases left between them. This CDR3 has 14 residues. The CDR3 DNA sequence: TGTGCCAGCAGTTTGACTGGGGGTGGCACTGAAGCTTTCTTT. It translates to CASSLTGGGTEAFF. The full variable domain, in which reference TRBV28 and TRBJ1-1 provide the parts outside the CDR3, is DVKVTQSSRYLVKRTGEKVFLECVQDMDHENMFWYRQDPGLGLRLIYFSYDVKMKEKGDIPEGYSVSREKKERFSLILESASTNQTSMYLCASSLTGGGTEAFFGQGTRLTVV.

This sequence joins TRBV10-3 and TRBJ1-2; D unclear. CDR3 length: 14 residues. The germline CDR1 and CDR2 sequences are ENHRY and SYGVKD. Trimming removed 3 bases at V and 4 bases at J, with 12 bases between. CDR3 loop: CAISDKSFSYGYTF. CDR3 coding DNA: TGTGCCATCAGTGACAAGTCATTTTCCTATGGCTACACCTTC.

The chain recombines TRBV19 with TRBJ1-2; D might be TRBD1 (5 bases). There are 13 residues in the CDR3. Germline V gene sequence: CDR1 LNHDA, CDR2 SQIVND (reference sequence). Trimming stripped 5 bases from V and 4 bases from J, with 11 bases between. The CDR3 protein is CASSPGPGYGYTF. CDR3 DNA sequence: TGTGCCAGTAGTCCAGGGCCCGGCTATGGCTACACCTTC.

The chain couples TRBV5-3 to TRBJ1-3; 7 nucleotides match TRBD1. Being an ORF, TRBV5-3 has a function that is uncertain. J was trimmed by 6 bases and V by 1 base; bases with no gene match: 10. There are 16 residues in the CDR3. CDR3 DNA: TGTGCCAGAAGCTTGTCGCTCAGGGGGTTAGAAAACACCATATATTTT. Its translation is CARSLSLRGLENTIYF.

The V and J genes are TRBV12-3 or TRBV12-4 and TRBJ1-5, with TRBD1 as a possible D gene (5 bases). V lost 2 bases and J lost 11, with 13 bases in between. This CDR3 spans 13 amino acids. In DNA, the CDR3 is TGTGCCAGCAGTTTATTGAGGGGAGAAGCCCAGCATTTT. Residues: CASSLLRGEAQHF.

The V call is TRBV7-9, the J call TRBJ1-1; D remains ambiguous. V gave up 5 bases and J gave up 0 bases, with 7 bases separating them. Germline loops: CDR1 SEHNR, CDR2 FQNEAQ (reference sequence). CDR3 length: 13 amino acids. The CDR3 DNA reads TGTGCCAGCAGCCCGAGGGTGAACACTGAAGCTTTCTTT. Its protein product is CASSPRVNTEAFF.

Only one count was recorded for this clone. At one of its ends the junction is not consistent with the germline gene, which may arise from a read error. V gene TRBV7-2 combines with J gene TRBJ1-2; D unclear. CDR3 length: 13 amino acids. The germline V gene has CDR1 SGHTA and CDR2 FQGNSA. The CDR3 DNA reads TGTGCCAGCAGTTTAGACATAAACTATGGCTACACCTTC. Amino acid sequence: CASSLDINYGYTF. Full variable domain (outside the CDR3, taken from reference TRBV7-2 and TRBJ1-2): GAGVSQSPSNKVTEKGKDVELRCDPISGHTALYWYRQSLGQGLEFLIYFQGNSAPDKSGLPSDRFSAERTGGSVSTLTIQRTQQEDSAVYLCASSLDINYGYTFGSGTRLTVV.